This T cell receptor (beta chain) was identified in a study of cytomegalovirus exposure and HLA in healthy donors. Regarding the study as a whole: Specificity for CMV antigens was confirmed in vitro for a few of the CMV-associated chains. More than 150 TCR beta chains were listed as cytomegalovirus-associated. Published work reported that the classifier diagnosed cytomegalovirus status with high specificity and sensitivity.

Produced via immunoSEQ multiplex PCR; TCRdb's table is partial and in-frame only. The repertoire includes some 44,000 clones, 80% to 95% of them detected once, and roughly 5.8% sits in the top ten. Trimming took 5 bases from V and 1 from J, leaving 15 bases between them. From germline, CDR1 is SGHNT and CDR2 YYREEE (reference sequence). The CDR3 loop spans 15 amino acids. Comment on this clone: Its antigen is as yet unknown.

This receptor was identified in a man aged 18 to 30 in good health and CMV-seronegative. The chain links TRBV5-4 to TRBJ1-1; no clear D. The sample comprised PBMCs. CDR3 protein: CASSLGPGGNTEAFF. CDR3 in DNA: TGTGCCAGCAGTTTAGGGCCAGGAGGGAACACTGAAGCTTTCTTT.